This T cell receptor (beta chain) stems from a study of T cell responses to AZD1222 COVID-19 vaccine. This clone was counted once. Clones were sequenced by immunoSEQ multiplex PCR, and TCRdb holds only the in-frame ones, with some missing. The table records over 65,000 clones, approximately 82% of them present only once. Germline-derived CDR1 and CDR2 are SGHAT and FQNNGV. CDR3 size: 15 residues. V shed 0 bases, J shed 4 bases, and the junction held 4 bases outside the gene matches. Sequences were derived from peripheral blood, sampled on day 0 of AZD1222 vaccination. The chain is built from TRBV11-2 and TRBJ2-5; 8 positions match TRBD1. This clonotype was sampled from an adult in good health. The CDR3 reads CASSLDDDRGETQYF. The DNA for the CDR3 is TGTGCCAGCAGCTTAGACGACGACAGGGGAGAGACCCAGTACTTC.